This T cell receptor beta chain originates from a study of blood T cell repertoires in COVID-19. At the level of the study: Acute-phase and convalescent COVID-19 samples originated in the United States, Italy and Spain.

Clones were sequenced by immunoSEQ multiplex PCR, and TCRdb holds only the in-frame ones, with some missing. This table holds around 130,000 clones, about 82% found once. In germline, CDR1 is MDHEN, CDR2 SYDVKM. The CDR3 sequence is 14 residues long. Germline trimming cut 7 bases from V and 2 bases from J; bases unmatched to any gene: 8. Sequenced sample: peripheral blood. The J gene is TRBJ2-7, the V gene TRBV28, with 7 bases identical to TRBD2. The clonotype was recovered from a man between 60 and 75 years old with active or convalescent COVID-19. The CDR3 here is CASTSSGMTYEQYF. CDR3 DNA sequence: TGTGCCAGCACCTCTAGCGGAATGACCTACGAGCAGTACTTC.